The 2 T cell receptor beta chains presented below share a single source sample, sequenced in a study of shared clonotypes between healthy human individuals. Clones were sequenced by immunoSEQ multiplex PCR, and TCRdb holds only the in-frame ones, with some missing. The repertoire has some 500,000 clones, about 96% of them found once; the top ten carry 0.06%. The sequencing sample was made of naive CD4+ T cells sorted from blood. Sample subset: CD45RA+ positively selected. The receptors shown here come from a woman aged 25 to 39 in good health.

The chain couples TRBV2 to TRBJ2-7, with 10 bases identical to TRBD1. Germline assignment: CDR1 SNHLY and CDR2 FYNNEI. The CDR3 totals 15 residues. J was trimmed by 2 bases and V by 4 bases; bases with no gene match: 5. DNA of the CDR3: TGTGCCAGCAGTGTACAGGGACAGGGGCCCTACGAGCAGTACTTC. It codes for CASSVQGQGPYEQYF. The complete variable domain, with remaining parts taken from reference TRBV2 and TRBJ2-7, reads EPEVTQTPSHQVTQMGQEVILRCVPISNHLYFYWYRQILGQKVEFLVSFYNNEISEKSEIFDDQFSVERPDGSNFTLKIRSTKLEDSAMYFCASSVQGQGPYEQYFGPGTRLTVT.

Note on this clone: The same CDR3 also results from other DNA sequences found in this sample. The chain couples TRBV27 to TRBJ2-2; D ambiguous. Between the trimmed V and J ends, which lost 3 bases and 2 bases, there was a span of 1 base. The CDR3 has 12 amino acids. Germline V gene data show CDR1 as MNHEY and CDR2 as SMNVEV (reference sequence). CDR3 DNA sequence: TGTGCCAGCAGTTTTAACACCGGGGAGCTGTTTTTT. Translating gives CASSFNTGELFF.